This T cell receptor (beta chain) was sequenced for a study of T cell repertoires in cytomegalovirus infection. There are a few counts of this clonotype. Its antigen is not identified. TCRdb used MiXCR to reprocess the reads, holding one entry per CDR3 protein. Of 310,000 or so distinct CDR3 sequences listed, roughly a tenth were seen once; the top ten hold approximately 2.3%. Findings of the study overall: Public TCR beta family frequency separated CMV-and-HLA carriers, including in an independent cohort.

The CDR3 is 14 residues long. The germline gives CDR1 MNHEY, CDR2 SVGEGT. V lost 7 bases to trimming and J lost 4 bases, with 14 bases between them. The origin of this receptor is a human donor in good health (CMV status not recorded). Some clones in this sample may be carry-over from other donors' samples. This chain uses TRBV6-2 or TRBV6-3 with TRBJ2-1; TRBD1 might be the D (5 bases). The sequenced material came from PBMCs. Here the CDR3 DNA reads TGTGCCAGCAATCGCCGGGCAGGGTACAATGAGCAGTTCTTC. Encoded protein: CASNRRAGYNEQFF.